This TCR beta chain was documented in a study of blood T cell repertoires in COVID-19. Study background: Italy, Spain and the United States were the sources of the convalescent and acute COVID-19 samples.

In the source study's methods: Amplification from reference gene primers served as the basis for estimated nucleated cell counts. Generated by immunoSEQ multiplex PCR, the TCRdb table keeps only in-frame clones and is missing some. The V and J calls and the clone size are those of that table, but D and trimming were determined from the DNA. The sample holds a few hundred thousand clones, 70% to 85% seen once. Germline assignment: CDR1 MNHEY and CDR2 SMNVEV (reference sequence). V dropped 4 bases and J dropped 0 bases, with 4 bases sitting between them. The CDR3 sequence is 13 residues long. Participants had their cohort set by participant-reported clinical history. Symptom resolution, clearance, or two negative PCRs marked the recovered donors of Cohort 3.

This chain connects TRBV27 to TRBJ1-5; D ambiguous. Sequenced sample: PBMCs or T cells enriched from blood (not recorded which). This clonotype was sampled from a man aged 40-49 years who had recovered from COVID-19. The CDR3 region is CASSSDSNQPQHF. The CDR3, as DNA: TGTGCCAGCAGTTCAGATAGCAATCAGCCCCAGCATTTT.